What follows is one TCR beta chain and its context. Its antigen is not identified. This specimen comes from a study of T cell responses to AZD1222 COVID-19 vaccine. Findings of the study overall: It was only after the peak T cell response that any repertoires were sampled. Baseline seropositivity characterized only six or seven AZD1222 recipients. Clonal diversity may have been underestimated, and the donors were mostly white British, with more females than males.

Assay: immunoSEQ multiplex PCR; the TCRdb copy retains only in-frame clones and omits some. The sample lists 120,000 or so clones, approximately 82% occurring once. This CDR3 has 9 residues. The V end was cut by 10 bases, the J end by 3 bases, with 1 base between. Germline-derived CDR1 and CDR2 are SEHNR and FQNEAQ (reference sequence). Second-dose schedules of about 4 or about 12 weeks were combined. The TCR originated in an adult who received the AZD1222 COVID-19 vaccine. The starting material was peripheral blood, obtained 28 days after the second AZD1222 dose. V is TRBV7-9 and J is TRBJ1-5; unclear D gene. This CDR3 is CAINQPQHF. CDR3 sequence (DNA): TGTGCCATCAATCAGCCCCAGCATTTT.